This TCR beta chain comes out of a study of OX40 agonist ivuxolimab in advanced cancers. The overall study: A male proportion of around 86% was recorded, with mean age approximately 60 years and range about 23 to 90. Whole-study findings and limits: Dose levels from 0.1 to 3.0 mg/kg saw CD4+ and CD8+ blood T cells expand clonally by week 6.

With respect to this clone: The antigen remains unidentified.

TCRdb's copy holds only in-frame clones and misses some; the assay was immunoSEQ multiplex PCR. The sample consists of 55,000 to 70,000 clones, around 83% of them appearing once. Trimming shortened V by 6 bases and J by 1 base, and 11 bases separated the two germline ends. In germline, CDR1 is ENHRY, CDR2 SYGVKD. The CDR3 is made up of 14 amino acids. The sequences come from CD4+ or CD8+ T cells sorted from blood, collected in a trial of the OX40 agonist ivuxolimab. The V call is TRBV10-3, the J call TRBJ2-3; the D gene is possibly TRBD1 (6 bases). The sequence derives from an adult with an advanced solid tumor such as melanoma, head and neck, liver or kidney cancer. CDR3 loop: CAISERTGTDTQYF. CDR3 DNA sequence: TGTGCCATCAGCGAGCGGACAGGCACAGATACGCAGTATTTT.